The T cell receptor beta chain under discussion was sequenced for a study of Ad26.COV2.S vaccination and SARS-CoV-2 variants. Study-level results: Vaccine recipients posted higher spike-specific TCR breadth than their placebo counterparts. Once vaccination had occurred, spike-specific CD8+ and CD4+ T cell responses reportedly showed substantial breadth.

Of note for this clone: Its antigen is still unknown.

CDR1 and CDR2 (germline): SEHNR, FQNEAQ (reference sequence). CDR3 length equals 13 residues. Trimming left V 4 bases short and J 14 bases short, with 15 bases between. Libraries were prepared by immunoSEQ multiplex PCR; TCRdb keeps only in-frame clonotypes and omits some of them. The sample records nearly 400,000 clones, 89% being singletons. As for treatment: around 19 received Ad26.COV2.S at low or high dose, single or two shots; 5 received placebo; per-sample allocation not given. Day 63 after the first vaccine or placebo injection was the time point for sampling. Vaccination employed an Ad26 vector expressing the Wuhan-strain SARS-CoV-2 spike.

The rearrangement uses TRBV7-9 and TRBJ1-6; D unclear. The receptor was derived from a person between 18 and 65 years old who received the Ad26.COV2.S COVID-19 vaccine or a placebo. The sequences come from peripheral blood, collected in a trial of Ad26.COV2.S vaccine versus placebo. CDR3 nucleotide sequence: TGTGCCAGCAGCTCGCCGGGGTTGATATCCCTCCACTTT. Translating gives CASSSPGLISLHF.